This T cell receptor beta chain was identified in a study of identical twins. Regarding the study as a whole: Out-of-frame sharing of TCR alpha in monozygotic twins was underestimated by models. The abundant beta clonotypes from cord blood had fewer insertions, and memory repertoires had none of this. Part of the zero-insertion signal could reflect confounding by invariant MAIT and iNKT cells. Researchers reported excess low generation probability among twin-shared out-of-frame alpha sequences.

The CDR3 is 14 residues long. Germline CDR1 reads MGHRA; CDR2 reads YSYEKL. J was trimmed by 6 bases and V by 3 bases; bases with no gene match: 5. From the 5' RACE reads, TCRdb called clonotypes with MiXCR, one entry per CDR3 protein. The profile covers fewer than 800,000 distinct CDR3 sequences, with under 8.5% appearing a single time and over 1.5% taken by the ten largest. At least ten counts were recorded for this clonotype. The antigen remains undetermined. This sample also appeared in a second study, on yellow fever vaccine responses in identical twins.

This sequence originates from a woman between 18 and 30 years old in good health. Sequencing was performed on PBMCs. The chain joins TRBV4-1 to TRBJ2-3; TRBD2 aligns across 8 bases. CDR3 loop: CASSQEGTRDTQYF. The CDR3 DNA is TGCGCCAGCAGCCAGGAAGGGACTAGGGATACGCAGTATTTT.